The subject of this entry is one T cell receptor beta chain. Likely unrecorded immune exposures existed in these nominally healthy donors. This entry belongs to a study of cytomegalovirus exposure and HLA in healthy donors. Overall study context: A previous analysis identified about 110 million unique TCR beta sequences derived from 180 million or so T cells.

V dropped 0 bases and J dropped 4; count of bases not matched to a gene: 2. Germline assignment: CDR1 LNHDA and CDR2 SQIVND (reference sequence). This CDR3 spans 14 amino acids. The PCR used 60 Vbeta and 13 Jbeta primers. TCRdb's table, derived via immunoSEQ multiplex PCR, lists solely in-frame clones and lacks some. Of 150,000 or so clones in the sample, 82% are singletons; the top ten hold 8.5%. This clonotype was sampled from a male donor in good health and CMV-seropositive. The rearrangement joins TRBV19 to TRBJ2-5; 7 bases line up with TRBD2. The sample comprised PBMCs. This CDR3 is CASSIEGGVETQYF. The DNA of the CDR3 is TGTGCCAGTAGTATAGAGGGAGGGGTAGAGACCCAGTACTTC.